This T cell receptor (beta chain) was captured by sequencing in a study of cytomegalovirus exposure and HLA in healthy donors. The CDR3 spans 15 residues. V lost 5 bases to trimming and J lost 6 bases; unmatched junction nucleotides: 8. The germline CDR1 and CDR2 sequences are SGHVS and FNYEAQ. PCR primers comprised 60 Vbeta and 13 Jbeta primers. Profiling relied on immunoSEQ multiplex PCR, and the TCRdb table lists in-frame clones only, not all of them. In the table there are some 160,000 clones, around 77% of which are singletons. Sequences were obtained from PBMCs. The TCR sequence derives from a middle-aged man in good health and CMV-seronegative. This chain links TRBV7-6 with TRBJ1-1; 11 nucleotides match TRBD1. The CDR3 is CASSTRTGGLAEAFF. The CDR3, as DNA: TGTGCCAGCAGCACCCGGACAGGGGGCTTGGCTGAAGCTTTCTTT.